This T cell receptor beta chain was captured in a study of T cell responses to AZD1222 COVID-19 vaccine. The J segment lost 0 bases and the V segment lost 2 bases, leaving 1 base of the junction unmatched. The CDR3 has 16 amino acids. Germline V lookup: CDR1 SGHTA, CDR2 FQGNSA. Here immunoSEQ multiplex PCR was the method, and the copy in TCRdb shows in-frame clones only, minus some. The table has 100,000 to 110,000 clones, around 90% seen once. Specimen: peripheral blood, collected on day 0 of AZD1222 vaccination. The chain employs TRBV7-2 and TRBJ2-1; 10 bases match TRBD1. The sequence came from an adult in good health. Here the CDR3 reads CASSLWDRGSYNEQFF. CDR3 in DNA: TGTGCCAGCAGCTTATGGGACAGGGGCTCCTACAATGAGCAGTTCTTC.